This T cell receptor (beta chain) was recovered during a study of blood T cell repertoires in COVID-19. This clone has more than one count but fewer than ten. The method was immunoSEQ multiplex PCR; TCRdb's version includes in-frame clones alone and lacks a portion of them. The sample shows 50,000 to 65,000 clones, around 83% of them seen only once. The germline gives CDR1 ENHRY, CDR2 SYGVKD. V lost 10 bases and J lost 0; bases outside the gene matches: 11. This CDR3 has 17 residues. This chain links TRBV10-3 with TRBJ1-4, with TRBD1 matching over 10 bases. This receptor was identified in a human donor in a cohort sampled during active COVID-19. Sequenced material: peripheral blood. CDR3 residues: CASQPGQGSPTNEKLFF. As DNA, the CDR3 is TGTGCCAGTCAACCGGGACAGGGGTCTCCAACTAATGAAAAACTGTTTTTT.